The entry that follows covers one T cell receptor (beta chain) sequence. The V end was cut by 3 bases, the J end by 14 bases, with 12 bases between. The CDR3 runs 11 residues. The germline V gene encodes CDR1 SGHRS and CDR2 YFSETQ. This record belongs to a study of cytomegalovirus exposure and HLA in healthy donors. PCR amplification relied on 60 Vbeta primers (plus 13 Jbeta primers). Libraries were prepared by immunoSEQ multiplex PCR; TCRdb keeps only in-frame clonotypes and omits some of them. Here the sample spans roughly 160,000 clones, 80% to 85% being singletons. The chain links TRBV5-1 to TRBJ2-1; D possibly corresponds to TRBD1 (5 bases). Sequenced input: PBMCs. This TCR derives from a male donor in good health and CMV-seronegative. CDR3 residues: CASSSGLGEFF. CDR3 DNA: TGCGCCAGCAGCTCGGGCCTAGGGGAGTTCTTC.